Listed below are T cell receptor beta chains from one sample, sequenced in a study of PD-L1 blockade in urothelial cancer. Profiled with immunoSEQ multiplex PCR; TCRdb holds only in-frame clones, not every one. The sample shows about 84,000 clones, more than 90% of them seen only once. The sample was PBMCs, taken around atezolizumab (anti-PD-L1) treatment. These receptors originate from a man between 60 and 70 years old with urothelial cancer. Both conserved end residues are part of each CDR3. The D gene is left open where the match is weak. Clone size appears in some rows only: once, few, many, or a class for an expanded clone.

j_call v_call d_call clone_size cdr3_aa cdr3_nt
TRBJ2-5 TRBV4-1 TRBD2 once CASSQGLASLQETQYF TGCGCCAGCAGCCAGGGACTAGCGAGCTTACAAGAGACCCAGTACTTC
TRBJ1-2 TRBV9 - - CASSTTGRRDYGYTF TGTGCCAGCAGCACTACAGGGCGGAGAGACTATGGCTACACCTTC
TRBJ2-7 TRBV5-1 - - CASSLATGAYEQYF TGCGCCAGCAGCTTGGCCACAGGTGCCTACGAGCAGTACTTC
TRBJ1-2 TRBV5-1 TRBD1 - CASSQPGQENYGYTF TGCGCCAGCAGCCAACCGGGACAGGAGAACTATGGCTACACCTTC
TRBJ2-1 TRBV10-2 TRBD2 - CASSESIAGMRNEQFF TGCGCCAGCAGTGAGAGCATAGCGGGGATGAGGAATGAGCAGTTCTTC
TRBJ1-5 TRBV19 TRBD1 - CASKGEDRGRNQPQHF TGTGCCAGTAAGGGAGAGGACAGGGGTCGCAATCAGCCCCAGCATTTT
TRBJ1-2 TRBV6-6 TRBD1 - CASSSPGRDRGYGYTF TGTGCCAGCAGTTCCCCGGGGCGAGACAGGGGCTATGGCTACACCTTC
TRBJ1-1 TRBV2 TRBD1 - CATMGQGLLEAFF TGTGCCACCATGGGACAGGGGCTCCTTGAAGCTTTCTTT
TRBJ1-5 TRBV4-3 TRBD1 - CASSQDGTGGMPQHF TGCGCCAGCAGCCAAGATGGGACAGGGGGCATGCCCCAGCATTTT
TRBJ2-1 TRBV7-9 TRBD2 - CASSLAREGNEQFF TGTGCCAGCAGCTTAGCGCGGGAGGGTAATGAGCAGTTCTTC
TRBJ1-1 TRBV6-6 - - CASSYNGYTEAFF TGTGCCAGCAGTTACAACGGGTACACTGAAGCTTTCTTT
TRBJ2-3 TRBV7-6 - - CASSLAGGDTQYF TGTGCCAGCAGCTTAGCGGGAGGTGATACGCAGTATTTT
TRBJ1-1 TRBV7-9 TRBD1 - CASSLAGTENEAFF TGTGCCAGCAGCTTAGCCGGGACAGAGAATGAAGCTTTCTTT
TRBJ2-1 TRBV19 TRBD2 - CASSLTSGGSNEQFF TGTGCCAGTAGCCTGACTAGCGGGGGGAGCAATGAGCAGTTCTTC
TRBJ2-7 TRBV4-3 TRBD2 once CASSLTSGGTYEQYF TGCGCCAGCAGCCTAACTAGCGGGGGGACCTACGAGCAGTACTTC
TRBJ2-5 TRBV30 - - CAWSVGGGSGETQYF TGTGCCTGGAGTGTAGGAGGGGGCTCAGGGGAGACCCAGTACTTC
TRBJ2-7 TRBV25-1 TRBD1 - CASSETGAYEQYF TGTGCCAGCAGTGAGACAGGGGCTTACGAGCAGTACTTC
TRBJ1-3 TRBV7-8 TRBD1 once CASSLARDRDSSSGNTIYF TGTGCCAGCAGCTTAGCTCGAGACCGGGACAGCTCCTCTGGAAACACCATATATTTT
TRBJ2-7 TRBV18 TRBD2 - CASSPSGGAYEQYF TGTGCCAGCTCCCCGAGCGGGGGGGCCTACGAGCAGTACTTC
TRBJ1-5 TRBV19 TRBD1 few CASSTRTGWDQPQHF TGTGCCAGTAGTACCCGGACAGGGTGGGATCAGCCCCAGCATTTT
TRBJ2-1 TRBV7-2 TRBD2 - CASSLQRGRLDEQFF TGTGCCAGCAGCTTGCAGCGGGGGCGCTTGGATGAGCAGTTCTTC
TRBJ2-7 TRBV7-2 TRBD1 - CASSSDRSYEQYF TGTGCCAGCAGCTCGGACAGGTCCTACGAGCAGTACTTC
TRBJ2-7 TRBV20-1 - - CSAKTHYEQYF TGCAGTGCTAAAACTCACTACGAGCAGTACTTC
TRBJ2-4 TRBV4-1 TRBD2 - CASSLSGGDLAKNIQYF TGCGCCAGCAGCCTCAGCGGGGGAGATCTAGCCAAAAACATTCAGTACTTC
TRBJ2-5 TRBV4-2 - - CASSQGSSPGGTQYF TGTGCCAGCAGCCAAGGCTCTAGCCCCGGAGGGACCCAGTACTTC
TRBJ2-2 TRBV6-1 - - CASSEDRAVGELFF TGTGCCAGCAGTGAAGACAGGGCAGTCGGGGAGCTGTTTTTT
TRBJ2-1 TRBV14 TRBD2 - CASSQGLAGVSEQFF TGTGCCAGCAGCCAAGGGTTAGCGGGAGTTTCTGAGCAGTTCTTC
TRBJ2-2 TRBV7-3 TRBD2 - CASSLGSGRSGELFF TGTGCCAGCAGCTTAGGCAGCGGGAGGTCGGGGGAGCTGTTTTTT
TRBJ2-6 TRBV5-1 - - CASTEHSSGANVLTF TGCGCCAGCACCGAACACAGCTCTGGGGCCAACGTCCTGACTTTC
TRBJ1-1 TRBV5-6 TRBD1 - CASRQKPGQGNTEAFF TGTGCCAGCAGACAAAAACCGGGACAGGGAAACACTGAAGCTTTCTTT
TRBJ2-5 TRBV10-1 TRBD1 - CASSARQGETQYF TGCGCCAGCAGCGCGAGACAGGGAGAGACCCAGTACTTC
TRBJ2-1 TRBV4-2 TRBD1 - CASSQDDRDLDEQFF TGTGCCAGCAGCCAAGATGACAGGGACCTCGATGAGCAGTTCTTC
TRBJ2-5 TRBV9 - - CASSLRLGETQYF TGTGCCAGCAGCTTACGACTCGGGGAGACCCAGTACTTC
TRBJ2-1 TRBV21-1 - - CASSEQKRTDSYNEQFF TGTGCCAGCAGCGAACAGAAAAGGACAGATTCCTACAATGAGCAGTTCTTC
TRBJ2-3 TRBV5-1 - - CASRDRVTDTQYF TGCGCCAGCAGGGACAGAGTCACAGATACGCAGTATTTT
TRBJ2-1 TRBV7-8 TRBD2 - CASSHIVPGGGLNEQFF TGTGCCAGCAGCCATATAGTTCCGGGGGGGGGTTTAAATGAGCAGTTCTTC
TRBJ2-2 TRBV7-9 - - CASSRAGGSNTGELFF TGTGCCAGCAGCCGGGCCGGGGGATCGAACACCGGGGAGCTGTTTTTT
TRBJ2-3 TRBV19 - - CASTVGAQSSTDTQYF TGTGCCAGTACCGTGGGGGCACAATCCTCCACAGATACGCAGTATTTT
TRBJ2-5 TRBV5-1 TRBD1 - CASSAQPLDREETQYF TGCGCCAGCAGCGCCCAACCCTTAGACAGGGAGGAGACCCAGTACTTC
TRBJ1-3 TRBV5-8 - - CASPGPQNPNTIYF TGTGCCAGCCCTGGTCCGCAGAACCCAAACACCATATATTTT
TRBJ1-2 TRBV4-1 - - CASSQDFPAEGGSSGYTF TGCGCCAGCAGCCAAGATTTCCCAGCGGAGGGGGGGTCGAGTGGCTACACCTTC
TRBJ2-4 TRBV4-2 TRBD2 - CASSQGTSGKAKNIQYF TGTGCCAGCAGCCAAGGGACTAGCGGGAAGGCCAAAAACATTCAGTACTTC
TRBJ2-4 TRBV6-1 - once CASSGGGGEQRNIQYF TGTGCCAGCAGTGGAGGAGGCGGAGAACAGAGGAACATTCAGTACTTC
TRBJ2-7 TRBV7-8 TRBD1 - CASSLGQGAYEQYF TGTGCCAGCAGCCTGGGACAGGGGGCGTACGAGCAGTACTTC
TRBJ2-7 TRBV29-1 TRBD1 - CSVEWTGGYEQYF TGCAGCGTTGAGTGGACAGGGGGGTACGAGCAGTACTTC
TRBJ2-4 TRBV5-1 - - CASSSNLARNIQYF TGCGCCAGTAGTTCAAACTTAGCCAGAAACATTCAGTACTTC
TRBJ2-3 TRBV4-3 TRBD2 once CASSQELAGGSDTQYF TGCGCCAGCAGCCAGGAACTAGCGGGGGGGTCAGATACGCAGTATTTT
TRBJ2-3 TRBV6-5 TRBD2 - CASSSRLAGDIDTQYF TGTGCCAGCAGTTCCCGGCTAGCGGGAGATATAGATACGCAGTATTTT
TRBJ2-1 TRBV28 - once CASRYGQGSYNEQFF TGTGCCAGCAGGTACGGGCAGGGGTCCTACAATGAGCAGTTCTTC
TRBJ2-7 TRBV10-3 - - CAISDNYEQYF TGTGCCATCAGTGACAACTACGAGCAGTACTTC
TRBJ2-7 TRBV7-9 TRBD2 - CASSFGGRTSYEQYF TGTGCCAGCAGCTTCGGCGGGAGGACATCCTACGAGCAGTACTTC